This T cell receptor beta chain is from a study of CD8+ T cells in alopecia areata. General observations from the study: TCR sharing was clearer in mice than between patients, perhaps partly owing to patient HLA diversity.

Treatment specified: oral pan-JAK inhibitor, 5-10 mg twice daily. It was cDNA, reverse transcribed from extracted RNA, that served as the sequencing template. The protocol was immunoSEQ multiplex PCR, while the TCRdb copy is restricted to in-frame clones and leaves out a portion. The sample consists of over 85,000 clones, around three quarters of them appearing once. The V end was cut by 0 bases, the J end by 5 bases, with 8 bases between. The germline CDR1 and CDR2 sequences are LGHNA and YNFKEQ. The CDR3 is 14 amino acids. In the case of this clone: Its cognate antigen is unknown.

Sequences were derived from CD8+ T cells sorted from blood, sampled around week 44, from a patient treated with tofacitinib. The chain has TRBV4-2 and TRBJ2-1, with D unclear. The clonotype originates from a human donor with alopecia areata. For the CDR3, the DNA is TGTGCCAGCAGCCAAGAACACCTGAACAATGAGCAGTTCTTC. As protein: CASSQEHLNNEQFF.